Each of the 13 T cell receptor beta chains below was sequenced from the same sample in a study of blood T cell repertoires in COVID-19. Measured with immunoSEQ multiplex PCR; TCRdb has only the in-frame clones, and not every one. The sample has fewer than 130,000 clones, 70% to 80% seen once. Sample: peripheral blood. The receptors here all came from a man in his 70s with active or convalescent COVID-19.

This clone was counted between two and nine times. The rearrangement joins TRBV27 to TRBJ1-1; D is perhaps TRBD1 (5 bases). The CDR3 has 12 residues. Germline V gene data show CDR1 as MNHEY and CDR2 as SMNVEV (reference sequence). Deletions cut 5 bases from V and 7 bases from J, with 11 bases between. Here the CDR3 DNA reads TGTGCCAGCAGTCGGGACTCTCGTGAAGCTTTCTTT. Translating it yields CASSRDSREAFF.

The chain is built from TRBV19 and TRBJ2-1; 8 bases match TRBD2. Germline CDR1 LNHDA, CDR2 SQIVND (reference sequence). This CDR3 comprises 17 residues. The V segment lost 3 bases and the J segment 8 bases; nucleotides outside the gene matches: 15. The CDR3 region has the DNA TGTGCCAGTAGTATCGGGCAGGGAACGGGACTAGTAGATGAGCAGTTCTTC. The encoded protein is CASSIGQGTGLVDEQFF. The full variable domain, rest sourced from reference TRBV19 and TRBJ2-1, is DGGITQSPKYLFRKEGQNVTLSCEQNLNHDAMYWYRQDPGQGLRLIYYSQIVNDFQKGDIAEGYSVSREKKESFPLTVTSAQKNPTAFYLCASSIGQGTGLVDEQFFGPGTRLTVL.

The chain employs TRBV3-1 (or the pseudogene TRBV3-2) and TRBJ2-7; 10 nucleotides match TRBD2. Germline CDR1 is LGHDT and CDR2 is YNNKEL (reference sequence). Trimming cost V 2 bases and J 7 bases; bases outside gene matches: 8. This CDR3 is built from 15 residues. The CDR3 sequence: CASSQTAGGPYEQYF. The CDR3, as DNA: TGTGCCAGCAGCCAAACAGCGGGGGGGCCTTATGAGCAGTACTTC.

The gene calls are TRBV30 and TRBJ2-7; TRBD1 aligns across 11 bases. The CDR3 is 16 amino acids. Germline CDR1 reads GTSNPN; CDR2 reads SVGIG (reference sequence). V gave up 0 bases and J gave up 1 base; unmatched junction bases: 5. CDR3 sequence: CAWSVRGTGGSYEQYF. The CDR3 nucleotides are TGTGCCTGGAGTGTACGTGGGACAGGGGGTTCCTACGAGCAGTACTTC.

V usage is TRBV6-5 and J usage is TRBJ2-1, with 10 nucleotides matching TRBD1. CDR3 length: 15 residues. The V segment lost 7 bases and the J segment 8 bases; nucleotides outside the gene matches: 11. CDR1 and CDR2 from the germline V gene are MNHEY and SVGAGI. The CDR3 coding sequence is TGTGCCAGCAACCCGGGACAGGGGTTTTACGATGAGCAGTTCTTC. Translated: CASNPGQGFYDEQFF.

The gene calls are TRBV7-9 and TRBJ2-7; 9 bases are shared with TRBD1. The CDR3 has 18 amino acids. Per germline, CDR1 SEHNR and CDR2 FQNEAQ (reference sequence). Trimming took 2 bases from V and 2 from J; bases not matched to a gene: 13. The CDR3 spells CASSLQDRGTILTYEQYF. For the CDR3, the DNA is TGTGCCAGCAGCTTACAGGACAGGGGCACCATTCTCACCTACGAGCAGTACTTC.

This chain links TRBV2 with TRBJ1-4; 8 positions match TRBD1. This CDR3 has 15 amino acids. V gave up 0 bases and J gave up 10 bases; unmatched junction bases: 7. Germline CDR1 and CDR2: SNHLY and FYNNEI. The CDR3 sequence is CASSEADRDYGKLFF. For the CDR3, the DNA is TGTGCCAGCAGTGAAGCGGACAGGGATTACGGAAAACTGTTTTTT. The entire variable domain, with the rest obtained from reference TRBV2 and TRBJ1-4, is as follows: EPEVTQTPSHQVTQMGQEVILRCVPISNHLYFYWYRQILGQKVEFLVSFYNNEISEKSEIFDDQFSVERPDGSNFTLKIRSTKLEDSAMYFCASSEADRDYGKLFFGSGTQLSVL.

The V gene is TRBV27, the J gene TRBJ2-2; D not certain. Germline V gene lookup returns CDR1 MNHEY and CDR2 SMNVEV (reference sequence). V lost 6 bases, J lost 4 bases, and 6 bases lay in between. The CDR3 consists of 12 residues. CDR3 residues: CASRRLTGELFF. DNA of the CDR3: TGTGCCAGCAGGAGGCTCACCGGGGAGCTGTTTTTT.

The CDR3 DNA is TGTGCCAGCAGCTTGGGGAGACAGGCTAACACCGGGGAGCTGTTTTTT. This codes for CASSLGRQANTGELFF. This sequence joins TRBV11-1 and TRBJ2-2, with a weak D call TRBD1 (6 bases). Germline CDR1 and CDR2: SGHAT and FQDESV (reference sequence). This CDR3 region has 16 residues. V was pared by 3 bases and J by 2 bases, with 13 bases between. The full variable domain, completed using reference TRBV11-1 and TRBJ2-2, is EAEVAQSPRYKITEKSQAVAFWCDPISGHATLYWYRQILGQGPELLVQFQDESVVDDSQLPKDRFSAERLKGVDSTLKIQPAELGDSAMYLCASSLGRQANTGELFFGEGSRLTVL.

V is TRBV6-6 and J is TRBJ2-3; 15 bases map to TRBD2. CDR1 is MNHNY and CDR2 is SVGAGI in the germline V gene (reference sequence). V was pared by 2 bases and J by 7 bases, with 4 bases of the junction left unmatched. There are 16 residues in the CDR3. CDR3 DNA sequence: TGTGCCAGCAGTTACCGGACTAGCGGGGGGGAGAATACGCAGTATTTT. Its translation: CASSYRTSGGENTQYF.

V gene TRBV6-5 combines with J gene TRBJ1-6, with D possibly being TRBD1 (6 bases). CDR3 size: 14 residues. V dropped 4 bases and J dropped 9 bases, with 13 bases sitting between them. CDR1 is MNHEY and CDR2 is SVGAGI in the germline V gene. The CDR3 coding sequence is TGTGCCAGCAGTTCGGACAGTCGCAGTTCACCCCTCCACTTT. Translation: CASSSDSRSSPLHF.

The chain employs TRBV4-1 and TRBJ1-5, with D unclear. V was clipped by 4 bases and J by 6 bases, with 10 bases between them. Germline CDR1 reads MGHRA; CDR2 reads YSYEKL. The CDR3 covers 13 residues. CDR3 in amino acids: CASSRRPGQPQHF. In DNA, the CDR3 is TGCGCCAGCAGCCGGCGCCCAGGTCAGCCCCAGCATTTT.

The CDR3 is CASSPRPAGELFF. DNA of the CDR3: TGTGCCAGCAGCCCTAGGCCAGCCGGGGAGCTGTTTTTT. The chain recombines TRBV27 with TRBJ2-2; D not certain. The CDR3 is 13 residues long. Trimming cost V 6 bases and J 6 bases, with 11 bases left between them. CDR1 is MNHEY, CDR2 SMNVEV, per germline (reference sequence).